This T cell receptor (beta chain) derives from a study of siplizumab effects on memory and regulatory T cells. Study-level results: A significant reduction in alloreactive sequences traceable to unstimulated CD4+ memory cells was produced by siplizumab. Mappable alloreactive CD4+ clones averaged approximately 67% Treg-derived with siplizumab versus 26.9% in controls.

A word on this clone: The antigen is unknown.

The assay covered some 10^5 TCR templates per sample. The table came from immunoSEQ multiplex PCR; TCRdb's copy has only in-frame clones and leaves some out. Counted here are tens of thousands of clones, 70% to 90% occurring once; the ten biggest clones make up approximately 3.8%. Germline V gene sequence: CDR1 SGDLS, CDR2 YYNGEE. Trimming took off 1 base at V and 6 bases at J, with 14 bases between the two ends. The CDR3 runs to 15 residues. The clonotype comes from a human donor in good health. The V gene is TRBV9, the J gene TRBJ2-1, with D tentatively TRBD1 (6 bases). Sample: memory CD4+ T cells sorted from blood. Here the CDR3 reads CASSVRGRGSNEQFF. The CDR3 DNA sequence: TGTGCCAGCAGCGTAAGGGGGAGAGGTTCCAATGAGCAGTTCTTC.